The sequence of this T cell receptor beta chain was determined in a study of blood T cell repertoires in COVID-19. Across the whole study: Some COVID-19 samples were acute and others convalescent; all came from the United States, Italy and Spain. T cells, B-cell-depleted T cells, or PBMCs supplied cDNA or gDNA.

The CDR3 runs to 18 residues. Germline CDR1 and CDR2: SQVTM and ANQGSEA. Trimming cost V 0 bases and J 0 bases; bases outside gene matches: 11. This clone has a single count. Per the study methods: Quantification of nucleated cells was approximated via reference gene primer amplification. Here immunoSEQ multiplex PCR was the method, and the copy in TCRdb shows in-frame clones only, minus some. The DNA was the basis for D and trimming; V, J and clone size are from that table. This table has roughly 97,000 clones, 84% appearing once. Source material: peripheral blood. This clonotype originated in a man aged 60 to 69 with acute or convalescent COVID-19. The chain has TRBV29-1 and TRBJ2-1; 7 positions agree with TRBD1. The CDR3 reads CSVEDLGQGVTSYNEQFF. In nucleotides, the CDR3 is TGCAGCGTTGAAGATCTTGGGCAGGGGGTGACCTCCTACAATGAGCAGTTCTTC.